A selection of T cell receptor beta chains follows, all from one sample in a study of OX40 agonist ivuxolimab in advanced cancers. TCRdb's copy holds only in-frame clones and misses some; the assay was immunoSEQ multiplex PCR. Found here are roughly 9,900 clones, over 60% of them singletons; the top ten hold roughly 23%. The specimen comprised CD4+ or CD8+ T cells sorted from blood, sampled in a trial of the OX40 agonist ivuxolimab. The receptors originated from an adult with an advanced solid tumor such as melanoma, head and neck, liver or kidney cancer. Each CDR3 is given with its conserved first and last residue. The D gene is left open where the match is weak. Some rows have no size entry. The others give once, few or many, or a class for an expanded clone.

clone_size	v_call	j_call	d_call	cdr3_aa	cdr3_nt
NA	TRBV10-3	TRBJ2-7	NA	CAISGKDGTYEQYF	TGTGCCATCAGCGGAAAGGATGGCACCTACGAGCAGTACTTC
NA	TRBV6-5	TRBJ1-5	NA	CASSYLGHNQPQHF	TGTGCCAGCAGTTACTTGGGCCACAATCAGCCCCAGCATTTT
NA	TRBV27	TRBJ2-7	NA	CASSLSAFYEQYF	TGTGCCAGCAGTTTATCGGCATTCTACGAGCAGTACTTC
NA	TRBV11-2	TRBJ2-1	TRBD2	CASSILAGVYNEQFF	TGTGCCAGCAGCATACTAGCGGGGGTTTACAATGAGCAGTTCTTC
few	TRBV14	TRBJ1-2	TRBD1	CASSQLTGGHGYTF	TGTGCCAGCAGCCAACTGACAGGGGGCCATGGCTACACCTTC
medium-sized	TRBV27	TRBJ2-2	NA	CASSLEWVTNTGELFF	TGTGCCAGCAGTTTAGAGTGGGTTACGAACACCGGGGAGCTGTTTTTT
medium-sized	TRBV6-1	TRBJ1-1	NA	CASSEAVREAGTEAFF	TGTGCCAGCAGTGAAGCGGTAAGGGAGGCTGGCACTGAAGCTTTCTTT
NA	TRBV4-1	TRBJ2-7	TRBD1	CASSHGDRGLYEQYF	TGCGCCAGCAGCCACGGGGATAGGGGGCTCTACGAGCAGTACTTC
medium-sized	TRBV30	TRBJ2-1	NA	CAWTTGAGFYNEQFF	TGTGCCTGGACTACTGGAGCGGGTTTTTACAATGAGCAGTTCTTC
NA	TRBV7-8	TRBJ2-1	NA	CASSSGAGNEQFF	TGTGCCAGCAGCTCCGGGGCCGGCAATGAGCAGTTCTTC
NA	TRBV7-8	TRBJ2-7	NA	CASSLEGQASEQYF	TGTGCCAGCAGCCTCGAGGGCCAGGCATCCGAGCAGTACTTC
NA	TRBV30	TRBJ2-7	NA	CAWSPGLSYEQYF	TGTGCCTGGAGTCCGGGACTCTCCTACGAGCAGTACTTC
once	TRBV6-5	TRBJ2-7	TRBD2	CASSKGLADSEQYF	TGTGCCAGCAGCAAAGGACTAGCCGACTCCGAGCAGTACTTC
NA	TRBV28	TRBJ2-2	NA	CASSFRPETGELFF	TGTGCCAGCAGTTTTCGACCAGAGACCGGGGAGCTGTTTTTT
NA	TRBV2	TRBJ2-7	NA	CASRAGDERYEQYF	TGTGCCAGCAGGGCAGGGGACGAACGGTACGAGCAGTACTTC
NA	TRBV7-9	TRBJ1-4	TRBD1	CASSPPGQASPDEKLFF	TGTGCCAGCAGCCCACCGGGACAGGCTAGCCCTGATGAAAAACTGTTTTTT
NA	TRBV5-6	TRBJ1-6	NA	CASSLVGRTGNSPLHF	TGTGCCAGCAGCTTGGTCGGGAGGACGGGGAATTCACCCCTCCACTTT
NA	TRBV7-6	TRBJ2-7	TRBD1	CASSFGTGLYEQYF	TGTGCCAGCAGCTTCGGGACAGGACTCTACGAGCAGTACTTC
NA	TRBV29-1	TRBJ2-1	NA	CSVPVEGRRLNEQFF	TGCAGCGTTCCGGTCGAGGGTCGAAGGCTGAATGAGCAGTTCTTC
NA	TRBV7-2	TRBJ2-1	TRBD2	CASSLGLAGELSPYNEQFF	TGTGCCAGCAGCTTAGGACTAGCGGGAGAGCTATCTCCGTACAATGAGCAGTTCTTC
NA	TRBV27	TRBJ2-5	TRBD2	CASMSDPQLAGGPQETQYF	TGTGCCAGCATGTCCGATCCTCAACTAGCGGGAGGCCCCCAAGAGACCCAGTACTTC
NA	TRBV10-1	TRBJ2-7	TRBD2	CASSELAGGTGNEQYF	TGCGCCAGCAGTGAACTAGCGGGAGGAACGGGTAACGAGCAGTACTTC
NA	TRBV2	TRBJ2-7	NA	CASISPGKVHEQYF	TGTGCCAGCATATCACCGGGGAAGGTACACGAGCAGTACTTC
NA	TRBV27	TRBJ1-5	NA	CASSSLAGGLNQPQHF	TGTGCCAGCAGTTCATTAGCTGGGGGACTCAATCAGCCCCAGCATTTT
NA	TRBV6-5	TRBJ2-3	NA	CASSYSMAGTDTQYF	TGTGCCAGCAGTTACTCGATGGCAGGCACAGATACGCAGTATTTT
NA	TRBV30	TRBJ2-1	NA	CAWSVPGQGRRNEQFF	TGTGCCTGGAGTGTACCAGGGCAGGGCAGAAGGAATGAGCAGTTCTTC
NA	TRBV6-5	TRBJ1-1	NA	CASSYSVLEGNTEAFF	TGTGCCAGCAGTTACTCGGTCCTCGAGGGGAACACTGAAGCTTTCTTT
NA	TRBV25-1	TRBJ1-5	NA	CASTVAQHF	TGTGCCAGCACGGTTGCCCAGCATTTT
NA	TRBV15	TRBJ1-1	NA	CATSYGGVTEAFF	TGTGCCACTTCCTACGGGGGAGTTACTGAAGCTTTCTTT
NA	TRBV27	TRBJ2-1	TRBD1	CASSLTPKTGWYEQFF	TGTGCCAGCAGTTTAACACCAAAGACAGGGTGGTATGAGCAGTTCTTC
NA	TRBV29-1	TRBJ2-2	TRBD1	CSVEGTGAGELFF	TGCAGCGTGGAGGGGACAGGGGCCGGGGAGCTGTTTTTT
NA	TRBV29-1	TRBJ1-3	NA	CSVEFDLGGNTIYF	TGCAGCGTTGAATTCGACCTGGGTGGAAACACCATATATTTT
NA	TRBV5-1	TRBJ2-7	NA	CASSLDQGSSYEQYF	TGCGCCAGCAGCTTAGATCAGGGCAGCTCCTACGAGCAGTACTTC
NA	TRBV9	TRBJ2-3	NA	CASSEGTWTDTQYF	TGTGCCAGCAGCGAGGGGACATGGACAGATACGCAGTATTTT
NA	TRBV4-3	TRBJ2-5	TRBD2	CASSLRLAVETQYF	TGCGCCAGCAGCCTCCGACTAGCGGTAGAGACCCAGTACTTC
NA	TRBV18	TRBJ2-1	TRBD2	CASSPPVREREFVEQFF	TGTGCCAGCTCACCACCGGTCAGGGAGCGGGAGTTTGTTGAGCAGTTCTTC
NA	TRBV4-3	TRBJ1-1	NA	CASSQDWEVLNTEAFF	TGCGCCAGCAGCCAAGATTGGGAGGTCCTGAACACTGAAGCTTTCTTT
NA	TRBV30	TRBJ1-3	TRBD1	CAWNPGQGNTIYF	TGTGCCTGGAACCCGGGACAGGGGAACACCATATATTTT
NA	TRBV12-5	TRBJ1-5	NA	CASGPATGPRQPQHF	TGTGCTAGTGGTCCCGCTACAGGGCCGAGACAGCCCCAGCATTTT
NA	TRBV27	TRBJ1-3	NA	CASSQGPNLFGNTIYF	TGTGCCAGCAGCCAAGGCCCGAACCTTTTTGGAAACACCATATATTTT
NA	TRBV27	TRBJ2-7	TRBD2	CASSLVASGGYEQYF	TGTGCCAGCAGTTTAGTGGCTAGCGGGGGGTACGAGCAGTACTTC
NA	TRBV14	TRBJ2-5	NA	CASSPNTNQETQYF	TGTGCCAGCAGCCCCAACACGAACCAAGAGACCCAGTACTTC
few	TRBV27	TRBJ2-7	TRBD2	CASRPVGGMDEQYF	TGTGCCAGCAGACCCGTGGGGGGGATGGACGAGCAGTACTTC
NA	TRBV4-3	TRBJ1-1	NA	CASSQDVRDTEAFF	TGCGCCAGCAGCCAAGATGTGAGGGACACTGAAGCTTTCTTT
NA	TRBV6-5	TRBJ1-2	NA	CASSYPGYTF	TGTGCCAGCAGTTATCCGGGCTACACCTTC
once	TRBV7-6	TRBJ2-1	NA	CASSLELASVDEQFF	TGTGCCAGCAGCTTAGAGCTAGCGTCCGTCGATGAGCAGTTCTTC
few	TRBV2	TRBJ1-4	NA	CASSAAGPSSGEKLFF	TGTGCCAGCAGTGCGGCGGGTCCCTCCTCGGGCGAAAAACTGTTTTTT
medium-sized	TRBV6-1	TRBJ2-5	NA	CASSLQETQYF	TGTGCCAGCAGCCTCCAAGAGACCCAGTACTTC